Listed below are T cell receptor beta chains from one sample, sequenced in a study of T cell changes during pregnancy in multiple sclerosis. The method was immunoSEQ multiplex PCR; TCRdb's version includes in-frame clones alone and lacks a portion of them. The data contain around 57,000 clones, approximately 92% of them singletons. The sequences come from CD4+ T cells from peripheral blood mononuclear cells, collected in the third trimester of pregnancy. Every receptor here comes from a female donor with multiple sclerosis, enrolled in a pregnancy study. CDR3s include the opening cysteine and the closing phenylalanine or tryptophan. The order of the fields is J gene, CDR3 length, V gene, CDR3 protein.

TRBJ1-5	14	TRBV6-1	CASNGGTSNQPQHF
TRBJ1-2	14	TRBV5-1	CASSPAGTAYGYTF
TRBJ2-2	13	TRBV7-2	CASSLPPAGELFF
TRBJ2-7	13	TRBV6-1	CASRPGDHYEQYF
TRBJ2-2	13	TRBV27	CASTGVAAGELFF
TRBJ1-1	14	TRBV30	CACSRDRRNTEAFF
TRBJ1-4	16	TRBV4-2	CASSQESWGGHEKLFF
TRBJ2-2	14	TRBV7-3	CASSLGRNTGELFF
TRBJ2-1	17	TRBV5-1	CASSPTLAGTSYNEQFF
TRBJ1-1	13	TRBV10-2	CASSATGATEAFF
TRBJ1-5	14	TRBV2	CASRSYRDDQPQHF
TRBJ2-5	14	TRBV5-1	CASSLVMAQETQYF
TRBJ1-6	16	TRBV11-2	CASSLVGQGGNSPLHF
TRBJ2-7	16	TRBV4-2	CASSFRTSGLDYEQYF
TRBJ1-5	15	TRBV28	CASSLPGQGLQPQHF
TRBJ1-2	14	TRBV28	CASSRQGMNYGYTF
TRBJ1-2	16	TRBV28	CASSFQGARSNYGYTF
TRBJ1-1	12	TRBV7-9	CASSVGAPSAFF
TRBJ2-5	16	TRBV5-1	CASSLGASGRRETQYF
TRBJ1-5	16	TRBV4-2	CASSLFRTGSNQPQHF
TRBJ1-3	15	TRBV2	CASRVLPSSGNTIYF
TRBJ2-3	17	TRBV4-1	CASSQEVQATATDTQYF
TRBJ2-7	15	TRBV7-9	CASSRSTGGVSEQYF
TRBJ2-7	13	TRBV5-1	CASSLTGGVEQYF
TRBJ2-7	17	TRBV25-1	CASSTWGQGAPGYEQYF
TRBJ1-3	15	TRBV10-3	CAISPGQSSGNTIYF
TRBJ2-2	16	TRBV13	CASSLLAGDYTGELFF
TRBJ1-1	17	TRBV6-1	CASSDRGQGAINTEAFF
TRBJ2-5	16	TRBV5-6	CASSLVTRGFQETQYF
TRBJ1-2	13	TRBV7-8	CASSHVVSDGYTF
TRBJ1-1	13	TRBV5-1	CASSLTANTEAFF